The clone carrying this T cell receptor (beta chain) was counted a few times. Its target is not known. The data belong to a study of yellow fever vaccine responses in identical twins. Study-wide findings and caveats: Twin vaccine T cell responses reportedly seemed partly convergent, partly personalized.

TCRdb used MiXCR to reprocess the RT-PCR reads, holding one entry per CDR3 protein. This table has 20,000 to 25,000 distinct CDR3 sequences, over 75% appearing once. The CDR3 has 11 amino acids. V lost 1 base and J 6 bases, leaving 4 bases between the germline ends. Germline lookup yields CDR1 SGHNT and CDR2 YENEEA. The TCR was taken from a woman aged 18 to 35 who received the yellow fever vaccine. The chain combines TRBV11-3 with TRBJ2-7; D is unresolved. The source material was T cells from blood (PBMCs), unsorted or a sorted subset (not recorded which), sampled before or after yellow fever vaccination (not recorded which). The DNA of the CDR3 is TGTGCCAGCAGCTTAGGGCCCGAGCAGTACTTC. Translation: CASSLGPEQYF.